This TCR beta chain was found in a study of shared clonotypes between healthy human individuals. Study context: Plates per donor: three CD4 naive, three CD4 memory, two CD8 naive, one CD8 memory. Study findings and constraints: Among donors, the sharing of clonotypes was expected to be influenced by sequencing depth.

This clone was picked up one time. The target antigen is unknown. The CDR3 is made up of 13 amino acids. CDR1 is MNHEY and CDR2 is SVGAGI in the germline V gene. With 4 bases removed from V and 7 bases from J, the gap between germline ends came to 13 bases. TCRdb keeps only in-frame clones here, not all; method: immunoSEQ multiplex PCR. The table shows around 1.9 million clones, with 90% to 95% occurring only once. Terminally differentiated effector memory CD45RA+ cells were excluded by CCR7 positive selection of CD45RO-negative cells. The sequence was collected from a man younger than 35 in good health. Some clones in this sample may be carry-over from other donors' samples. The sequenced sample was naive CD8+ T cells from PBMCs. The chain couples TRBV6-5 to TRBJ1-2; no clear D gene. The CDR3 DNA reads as TGTGCCAGCAGTTTTCAGGCCCGGGGTGGCTACACCTTC. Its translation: CASSFQARGGYTF.